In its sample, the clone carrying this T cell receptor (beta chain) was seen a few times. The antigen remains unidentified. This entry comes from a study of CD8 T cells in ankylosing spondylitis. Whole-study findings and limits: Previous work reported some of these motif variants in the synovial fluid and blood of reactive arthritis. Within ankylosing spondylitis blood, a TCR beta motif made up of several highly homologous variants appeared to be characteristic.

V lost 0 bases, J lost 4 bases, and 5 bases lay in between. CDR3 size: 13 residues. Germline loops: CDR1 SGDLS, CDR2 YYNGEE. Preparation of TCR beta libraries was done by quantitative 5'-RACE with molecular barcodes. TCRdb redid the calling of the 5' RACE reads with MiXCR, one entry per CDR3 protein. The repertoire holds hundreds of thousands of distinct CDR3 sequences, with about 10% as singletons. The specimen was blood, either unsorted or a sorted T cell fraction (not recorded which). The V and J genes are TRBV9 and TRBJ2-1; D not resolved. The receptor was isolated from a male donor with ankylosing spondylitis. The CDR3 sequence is CASSVGPYNEQFF. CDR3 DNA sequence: TGTGCCAGCAGCGTAGGGCCTTACAATGAGCAGTTCTTC.